This TCR beta chain was recovered during a study of T cells in Graves' hyperthyroidism and ophthalmopathy. V shed 6 bases, J shed 5 bases, and the junction held 9 bases outside the gene matches. The CDR3 extends over 15 amino acids. Germline CDR1 is SGHTA and CDR2 is FQGNSA. Ophthalmopathy patients all had a Clinical Activity Score of at least 3, a NOSPECS grade of at least 4 and disease under 3 months old. Uncontrolled infection, other autoimmune disease, pregnancy or lactation barred patients from enrollment. Extraction of PBMCs used 8.5 to 10 ml of fresh peripheral blood. Researchers amplified the TCR beta CDR3 regions from RNA transcripts. Using the HTBI primer set, a first-round RT-PCR was run on the TCR CDR3. One entry per CDR3 protein results from TCRdb running MiXCR on the multiplex PCR reads. Of 400,000 to 500,000 distinct CDR3 sequences listed, roughly 14% are singletons. With respect to this clonotype: No antigen is known for it.

Notes on the study in general: Researchers found most expanded thyroid clonotypes above 0.001 in blood as well.

The TCR comes from a young man with Graves' ophthalmopathy. The sequenced material came from blood. This chain uses TRBV7-2 with TRBJ2-5; 10 bases match TRBD2. The CDR3 DNA sequence: TGTGCCAGCAGGGCGCCGCCTAGCGGGAGTGAGACCCAGTACTTC. Translating it yields CASRAPPSGSETQYF.